This T cell receptor beta chain came from a study of T-cell memory formation after mild COVID-19. From germline, CDR1 is GTSNPN and CDR2 SVGIG (reference sequence). This CDR3 has 13 amino acids. The ends lost 1 base at V and 7 bases at J; junction bases unmatched: 4. Each CDR3 protein is one row after TCRdb ran MiXCR on the 5' RACE reads. The data hold hundreds of thousands of distinct CDR3 sequences, with 15% to 20% observed a single time. This TCR derives from a man aged 18 to 29 who had mild COVID-19 (a few samples of this study predate the infection). Cell type and time point are not known. The sequencing input was PBMCs or a T cell subset sorted from them (not recorded which). The chain combines TRBV30 with TRBJ1-5; 7 bases match TRBD1. The CDR3 DNA follows: TGTGCCTGGAGTGGGCAGGGGGAACAGCCCCAGCATTTT. Its translation: CAWSGQGEQPQHF.